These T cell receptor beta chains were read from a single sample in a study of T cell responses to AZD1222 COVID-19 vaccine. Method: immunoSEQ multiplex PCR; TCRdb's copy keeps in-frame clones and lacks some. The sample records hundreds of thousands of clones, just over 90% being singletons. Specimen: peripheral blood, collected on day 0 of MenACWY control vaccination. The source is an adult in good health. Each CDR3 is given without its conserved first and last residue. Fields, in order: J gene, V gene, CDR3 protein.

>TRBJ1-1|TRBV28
ASSLSGQGEAF
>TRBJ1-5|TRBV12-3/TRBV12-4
ASSSGSNQPQH
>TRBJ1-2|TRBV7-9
ASSLDLGQGYYGYT
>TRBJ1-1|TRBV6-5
ASRKQGMNTEAF
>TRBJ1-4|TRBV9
ASSRDVTTNEKLF
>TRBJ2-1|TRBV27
ASSLLPPRGRGYNEQF
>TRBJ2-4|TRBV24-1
ATSDGGAPGDIQY
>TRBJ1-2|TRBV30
AIGGPYGYT
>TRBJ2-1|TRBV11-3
ASSLVAGPYNEQF
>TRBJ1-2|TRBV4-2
ASSPAWVPLYYGYT
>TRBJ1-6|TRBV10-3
ASATSSYNSPLH
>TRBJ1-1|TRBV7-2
ASSSGLNTEAF
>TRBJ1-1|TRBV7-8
ASSLVAGREEAF
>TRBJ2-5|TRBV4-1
ASSQVPPGTQY
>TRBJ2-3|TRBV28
ASSYQGAGDTQY
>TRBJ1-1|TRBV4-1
ASSQELGRIKAF
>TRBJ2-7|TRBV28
ASSLRDRPFYY
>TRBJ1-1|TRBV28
ASSLWGGVTEAF
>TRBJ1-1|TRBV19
ASSVHTENTEAF
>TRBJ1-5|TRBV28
ASNTRGGSQPQH
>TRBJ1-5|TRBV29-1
SVGADTGTGRVQPQH
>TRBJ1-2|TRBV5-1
ASSLTPGTGIGGYT
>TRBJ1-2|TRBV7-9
ASSHGQGAYGYT
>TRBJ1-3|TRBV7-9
ASSLYDTIY
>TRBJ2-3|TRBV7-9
ASRKRDRAIASTDTQY
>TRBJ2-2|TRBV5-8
ASSGGITGELF
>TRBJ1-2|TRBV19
ASRPQWGYGYT
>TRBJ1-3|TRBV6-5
ASSRDVSSGNTIY
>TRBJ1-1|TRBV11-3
ASSLEGWTEAF
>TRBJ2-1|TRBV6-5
ASSRDRSPNEQF
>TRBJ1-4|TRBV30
AWSKGAATNEKLF
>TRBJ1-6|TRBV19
ASSIYQDSPLH
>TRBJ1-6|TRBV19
ASSIPLAAGNNSPLH
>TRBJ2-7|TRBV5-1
ASSTSLGTGTYEQY
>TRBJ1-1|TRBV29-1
SVELSMNTEAF
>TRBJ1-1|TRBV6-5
ASSYLTGGTEAF
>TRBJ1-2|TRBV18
ASSPAEGYGYT
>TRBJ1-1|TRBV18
ASSDVSTNTEAF
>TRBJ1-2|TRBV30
AWTFSRTGNGYT
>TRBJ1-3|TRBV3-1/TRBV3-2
ASSQDVGGNGNTIY
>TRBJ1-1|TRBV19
ASSDRGTEAF
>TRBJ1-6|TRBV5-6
ASSFGRTYNSPLH
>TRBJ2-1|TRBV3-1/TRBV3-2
ASRRKGAGEQF
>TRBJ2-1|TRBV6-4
ASSERWGGKDEQF
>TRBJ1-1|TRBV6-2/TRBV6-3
ASIPPAGVGTTEAF
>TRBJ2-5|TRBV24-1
ATSIGGGSPETQY
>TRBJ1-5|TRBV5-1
ASSPQGLGNQPQH
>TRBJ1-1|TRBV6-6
ASSSQGANTEAF
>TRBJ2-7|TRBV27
ASSPLQGPGYEQY
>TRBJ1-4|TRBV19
ASSIGATNEKLF
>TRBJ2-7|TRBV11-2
ASSLDRGNSYEQY
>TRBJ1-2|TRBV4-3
ASSQGQGAYGYT
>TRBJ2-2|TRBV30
AWTRLTGELF
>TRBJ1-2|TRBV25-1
ASSGGTLYGYT
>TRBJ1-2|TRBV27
ASSLNRQGGYT